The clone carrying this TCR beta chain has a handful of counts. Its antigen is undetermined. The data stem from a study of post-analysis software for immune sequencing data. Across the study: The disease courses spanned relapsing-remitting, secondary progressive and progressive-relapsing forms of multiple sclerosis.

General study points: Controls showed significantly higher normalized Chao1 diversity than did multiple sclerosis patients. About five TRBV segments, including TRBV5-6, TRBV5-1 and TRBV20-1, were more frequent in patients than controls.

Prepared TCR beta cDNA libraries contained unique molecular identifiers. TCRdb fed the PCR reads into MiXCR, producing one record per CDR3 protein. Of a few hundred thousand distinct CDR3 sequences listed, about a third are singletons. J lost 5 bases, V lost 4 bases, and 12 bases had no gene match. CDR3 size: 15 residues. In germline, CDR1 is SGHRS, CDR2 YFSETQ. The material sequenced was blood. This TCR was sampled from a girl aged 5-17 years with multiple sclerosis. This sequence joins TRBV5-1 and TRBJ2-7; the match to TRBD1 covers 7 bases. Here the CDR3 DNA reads TGCGCCAGCAGCAAACCCGACGGGACAGAGCACGAGCAGTACTTC. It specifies CASSKPDGTEHEQYF.